This T cell receptor beta chain was sequenced for a study of control samples from healthy donors and cancer patients. Produced via immunoSEQ multiplex PCR; TCRdb's table is partial and in-frame only. The sample holds 55,000 to 65,000 clones, 70% to 90% seen once. Trimming cost V 6 bases and J 6 bases, with 11 bases left between them. The CDR3 has 13 amino acids. Germline V lookup: CDR1 LNHDA, CDR2 SQIVND (reference sequence). The gene calls are TRBV19 and TRBJ2-2; D may be TRBD1 (6 bases). The TCR originated in a woman aged 55-69 years with lung cancer. Sequenced material: PBMCs. The CDR3 nucleotides are TGTGCCAGTAGCTACAGGGTAGCCGGGGAGCTGTTTTTT. Residues: CASSYRVAGELFF.